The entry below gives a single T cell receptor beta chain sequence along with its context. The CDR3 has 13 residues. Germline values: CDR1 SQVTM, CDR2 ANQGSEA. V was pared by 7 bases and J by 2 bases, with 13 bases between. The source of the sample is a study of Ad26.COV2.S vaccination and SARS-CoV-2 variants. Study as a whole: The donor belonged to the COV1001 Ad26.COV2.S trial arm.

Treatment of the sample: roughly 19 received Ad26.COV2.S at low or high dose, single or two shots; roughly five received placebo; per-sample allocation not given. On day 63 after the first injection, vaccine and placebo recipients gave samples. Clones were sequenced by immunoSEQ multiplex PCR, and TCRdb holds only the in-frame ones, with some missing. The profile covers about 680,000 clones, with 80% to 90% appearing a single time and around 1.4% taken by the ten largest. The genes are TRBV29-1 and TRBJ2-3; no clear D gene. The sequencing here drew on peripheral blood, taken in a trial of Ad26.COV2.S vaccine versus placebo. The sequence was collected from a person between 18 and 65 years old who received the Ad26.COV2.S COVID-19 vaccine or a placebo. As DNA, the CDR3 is TGCAGCGCTACAGAGATTAACACAGATACGCAGTATTTT. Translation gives CSATEINTDTQYF.